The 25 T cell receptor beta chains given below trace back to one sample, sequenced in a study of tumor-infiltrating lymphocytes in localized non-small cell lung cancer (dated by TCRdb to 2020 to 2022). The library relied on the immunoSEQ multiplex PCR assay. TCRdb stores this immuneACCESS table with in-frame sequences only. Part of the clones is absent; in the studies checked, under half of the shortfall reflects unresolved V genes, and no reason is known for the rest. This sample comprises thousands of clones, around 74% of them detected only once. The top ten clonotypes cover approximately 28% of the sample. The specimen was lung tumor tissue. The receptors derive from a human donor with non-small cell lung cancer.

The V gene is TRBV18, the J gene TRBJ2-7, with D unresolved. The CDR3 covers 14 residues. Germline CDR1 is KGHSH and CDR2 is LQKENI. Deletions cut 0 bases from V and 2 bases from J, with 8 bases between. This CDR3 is CASSPPLAPYEQYF. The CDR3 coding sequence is TGTGCCAGCTCACCACCTCTGGCCCCCTACGAGCAGTACTTC.

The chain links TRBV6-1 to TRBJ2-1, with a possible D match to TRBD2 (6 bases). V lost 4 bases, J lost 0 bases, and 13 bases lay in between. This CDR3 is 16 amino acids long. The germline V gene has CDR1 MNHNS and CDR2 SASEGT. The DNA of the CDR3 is TGTGCCAGCAGTGGCCTCCCGGGAGACTCCTACAATGAGCAGTTCTTC. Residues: CASSGLPGDSYNEQFF.

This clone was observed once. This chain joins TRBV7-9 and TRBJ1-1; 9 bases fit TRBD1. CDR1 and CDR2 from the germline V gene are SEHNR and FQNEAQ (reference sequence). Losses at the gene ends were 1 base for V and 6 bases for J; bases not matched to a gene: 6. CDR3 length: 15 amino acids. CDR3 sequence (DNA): TGTGCCAGCAGCTTAGAGGGACAGGGTCCCGCTGAAGCTTTCTTT. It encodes CASSLEGQGPAEAFF.

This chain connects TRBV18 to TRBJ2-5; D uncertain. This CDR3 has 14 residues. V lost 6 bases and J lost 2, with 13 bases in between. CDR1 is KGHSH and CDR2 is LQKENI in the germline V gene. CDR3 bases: TGTGCCAGCTCGCCTGACTGGAATCAAGAGACCCAGTACTTC. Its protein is CASSPDWNQETQYF.

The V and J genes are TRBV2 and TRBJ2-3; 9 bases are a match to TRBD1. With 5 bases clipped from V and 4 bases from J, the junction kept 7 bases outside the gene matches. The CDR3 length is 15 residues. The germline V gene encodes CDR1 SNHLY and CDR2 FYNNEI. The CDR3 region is CASSSPTGGPDTQYF. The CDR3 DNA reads TGTGCCAGCAGTTCTCCGACAGGGGGACCAGATACGCAGTATTTT.

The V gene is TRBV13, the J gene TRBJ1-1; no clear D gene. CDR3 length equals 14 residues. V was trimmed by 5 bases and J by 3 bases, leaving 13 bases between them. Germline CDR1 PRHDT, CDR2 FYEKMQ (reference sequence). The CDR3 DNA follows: TGTGCCAGCAGCCAAGTAGAGATTTACACTGAAGCTTTCTTT. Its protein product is CASSQVEIYTEAFF. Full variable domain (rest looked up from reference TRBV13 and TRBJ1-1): AAGVIQSPRHLIKEKRETATLKCYPIPRHDTVYWYQQGPGQDPQFLISFYEKMQSDKGSIPDRFSAQQFSDYHSELNMSSLELGDSALYFCASSQVEIYTEAFFGQGTRLTVV.

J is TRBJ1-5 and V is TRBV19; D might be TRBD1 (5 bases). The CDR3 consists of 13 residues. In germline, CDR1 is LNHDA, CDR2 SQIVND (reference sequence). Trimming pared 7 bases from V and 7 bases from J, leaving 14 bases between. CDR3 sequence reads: CASNEGAGQPQHF. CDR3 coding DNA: TGTGCCAGTAATGAAGGGGCAGGCCAGCCCCAGCATTTT.

The CDR3 bases are TGCGCCAGCAGCCAAGGAACTCCGGAAATGGCCGGCTATGGCTACACCTTC. Protein sequence: CASSQGTPEMAGYGYTF. J is TRBJ1-2 and V is TRBV4-3; D call uncertain. The CDR3 sequence is 17 residues long. Per germline, CDR1 LGHNA and CDR2 YSLEER. V was cut by 1 base and J by 4 bases, with 19 bases left in between.

Here the CDR3 reads CASSPWGGNNYEQYF. The CDR3 bases are TGCGCCAGCAGCCCCTGGGGGGGAAACAACTACGAGCAGTACTTC. The rearrangement uses TRBV4-3 and TRBJ2-7, with TRBD2 matching 7 bases. Germline assignment: CDR1 LGHNA and CDR2 YSLEER. V shed 4 bases and J 3 bases; nucleotides not matched to a gene: 9. The CDR3 has 15 amino acids.

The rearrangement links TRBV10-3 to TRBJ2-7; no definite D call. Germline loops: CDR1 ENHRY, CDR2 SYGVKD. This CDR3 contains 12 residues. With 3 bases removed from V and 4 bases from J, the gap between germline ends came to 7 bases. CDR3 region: CAISENGYEQYF. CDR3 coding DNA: TGTGCCATCAGTGAAAACGGTTACGAGCAGTACTTC.

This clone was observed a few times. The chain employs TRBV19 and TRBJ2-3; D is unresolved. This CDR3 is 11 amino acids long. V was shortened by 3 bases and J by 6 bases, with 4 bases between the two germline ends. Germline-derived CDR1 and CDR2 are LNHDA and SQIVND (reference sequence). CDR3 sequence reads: CASSISDTQYF. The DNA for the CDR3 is TGTGCCAGTAGTATCTCCGATACGCAGTATTTT.

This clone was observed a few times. The CDR3 DNA sequence: TGCGCCAGCAGCTTGGCCCGGCGGGGGGGAAACAATGAGCAGTTCTTC. This gives the protein CASSLARRGGNNEQFF. The rearrangement uses TRBV5-1 and TRBJ2-1; 9 nucleotides line up with TRBD2. CDR3 length equals 16 residues. Germline values: CDR1 SGHRS, CDR2 YFSETQ. V was clipped by 0 bases and J by 5 bases; unmatched bases: 6.

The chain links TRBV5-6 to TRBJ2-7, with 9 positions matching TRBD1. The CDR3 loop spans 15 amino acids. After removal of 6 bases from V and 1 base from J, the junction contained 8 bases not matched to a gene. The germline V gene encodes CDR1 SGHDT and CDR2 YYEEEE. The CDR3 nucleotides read TGTGCCAGCACCACCACAGGGGGCAGTTCCTACGAGCAGTACTTC. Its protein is CASTTTGGSSYEQYF.

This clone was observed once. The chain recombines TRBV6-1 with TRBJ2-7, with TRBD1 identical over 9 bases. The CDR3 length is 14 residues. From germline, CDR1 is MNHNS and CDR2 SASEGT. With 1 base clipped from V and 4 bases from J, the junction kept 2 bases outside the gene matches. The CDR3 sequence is CASSEGTGVYEQYF. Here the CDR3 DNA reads TGTGCCAGCAGTGAAGGGACAGGGGTATACGAGCAGTACTTC.

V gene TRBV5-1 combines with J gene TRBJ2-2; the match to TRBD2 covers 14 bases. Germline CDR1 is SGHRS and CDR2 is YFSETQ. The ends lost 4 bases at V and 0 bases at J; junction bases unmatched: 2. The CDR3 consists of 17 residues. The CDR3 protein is CASSGLAGGPNTGELFF. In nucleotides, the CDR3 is TGCGCCAGCAGCGGACTAGCGGGGGGTCCGAACACCGGGGAGCTGTTTTTT.

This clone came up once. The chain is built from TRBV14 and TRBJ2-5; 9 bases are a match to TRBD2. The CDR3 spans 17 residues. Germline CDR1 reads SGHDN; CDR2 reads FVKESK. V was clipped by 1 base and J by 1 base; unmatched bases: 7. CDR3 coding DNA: TGTGCCAGCAGCCAAGGCTACTTAGCGGGGGTCCAAGAGACCCAGTACTTC. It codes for CASSQGYLAGVQETQYF.

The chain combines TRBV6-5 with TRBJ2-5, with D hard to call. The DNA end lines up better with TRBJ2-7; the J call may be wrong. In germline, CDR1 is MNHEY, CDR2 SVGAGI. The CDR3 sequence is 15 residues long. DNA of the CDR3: TGTGCCACCCTACGGGTCGGCGCAAGCTCCTACGAGCAGTACTTC. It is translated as CATLRVGASSYEQYF.

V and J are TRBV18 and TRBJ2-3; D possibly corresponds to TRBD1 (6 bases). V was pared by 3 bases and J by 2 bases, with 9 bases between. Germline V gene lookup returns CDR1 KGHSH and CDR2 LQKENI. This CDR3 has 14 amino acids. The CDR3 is CASSPDSPTDTQYF. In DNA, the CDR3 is TGTGCCAGCTCACCGGACAGCCCCACAGATACGCAGTATTTT.

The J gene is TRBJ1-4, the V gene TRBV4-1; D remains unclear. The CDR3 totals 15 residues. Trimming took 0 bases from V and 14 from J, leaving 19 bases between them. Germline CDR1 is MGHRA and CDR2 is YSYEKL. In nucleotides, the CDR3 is TGCGCCAGCAGCCAAGATAAGAAGGGTTGGAATCTCCTGTTTTTT. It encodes CASSQDKKGWNLLFF.

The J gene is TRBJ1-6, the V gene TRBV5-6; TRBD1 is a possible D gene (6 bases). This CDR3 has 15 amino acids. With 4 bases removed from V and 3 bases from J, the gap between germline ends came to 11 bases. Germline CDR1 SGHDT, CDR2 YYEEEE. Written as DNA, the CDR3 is TGTGCCAGCAGCGACAACAGGGTCTATAATTCACCCCTCCACTTT. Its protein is CASSDNRVYNSPLHF.

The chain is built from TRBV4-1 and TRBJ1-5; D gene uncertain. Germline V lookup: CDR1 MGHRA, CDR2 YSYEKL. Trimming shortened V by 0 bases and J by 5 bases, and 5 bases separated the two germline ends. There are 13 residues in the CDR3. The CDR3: CASSQDPHQPQHF. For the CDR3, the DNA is TGCGCCAGCAGCCAAGATCCCCATCAGCCCCAGCATTTT.

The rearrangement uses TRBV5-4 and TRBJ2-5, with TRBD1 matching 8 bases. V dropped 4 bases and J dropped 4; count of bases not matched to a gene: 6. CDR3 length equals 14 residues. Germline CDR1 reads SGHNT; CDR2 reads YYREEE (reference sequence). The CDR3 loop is CASSLRGLGETQYF. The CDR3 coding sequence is TGTGCCAGCAGCCTCAGGGGGCTCGGAGAGACCCAGTACTTC. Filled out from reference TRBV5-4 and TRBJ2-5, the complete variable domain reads ETGVTQSPTHLIKTRGQQVTLRCSSQSGHNTVSWYQQALGQGPQFIFQYYREEENGRGNFPPRFSGLQFPNYSSELNVNALELDDSALYLCASSLRGLGETQYFGPGTRLLVL.

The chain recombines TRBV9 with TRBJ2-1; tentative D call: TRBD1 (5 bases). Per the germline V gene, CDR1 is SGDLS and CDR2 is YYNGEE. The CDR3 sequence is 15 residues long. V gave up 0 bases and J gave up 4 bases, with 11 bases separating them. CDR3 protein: CASSVEGSEYNEQFF. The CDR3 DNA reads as TGTGCCAGCAGCGTAGAGGGGTCCGAATACAATGAGCAGTTCTTC.

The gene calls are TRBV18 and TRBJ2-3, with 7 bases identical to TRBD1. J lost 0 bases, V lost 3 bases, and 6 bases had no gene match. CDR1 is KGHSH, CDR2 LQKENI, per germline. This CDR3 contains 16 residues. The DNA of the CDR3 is TGTGCCAGCTCACCTAACCGACAGGGAAGCACAGATACGCAGTATTTT. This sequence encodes CASSPNRQGSTDTQYF.

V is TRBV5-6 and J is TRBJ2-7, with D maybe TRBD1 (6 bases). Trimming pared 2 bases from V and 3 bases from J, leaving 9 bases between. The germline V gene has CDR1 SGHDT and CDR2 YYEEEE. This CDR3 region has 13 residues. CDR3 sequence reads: CASSLGGIYEQYF. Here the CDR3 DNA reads TGTGCCAGCAGCTTAGGGGGTATCTACGAGCAGTACTTC.